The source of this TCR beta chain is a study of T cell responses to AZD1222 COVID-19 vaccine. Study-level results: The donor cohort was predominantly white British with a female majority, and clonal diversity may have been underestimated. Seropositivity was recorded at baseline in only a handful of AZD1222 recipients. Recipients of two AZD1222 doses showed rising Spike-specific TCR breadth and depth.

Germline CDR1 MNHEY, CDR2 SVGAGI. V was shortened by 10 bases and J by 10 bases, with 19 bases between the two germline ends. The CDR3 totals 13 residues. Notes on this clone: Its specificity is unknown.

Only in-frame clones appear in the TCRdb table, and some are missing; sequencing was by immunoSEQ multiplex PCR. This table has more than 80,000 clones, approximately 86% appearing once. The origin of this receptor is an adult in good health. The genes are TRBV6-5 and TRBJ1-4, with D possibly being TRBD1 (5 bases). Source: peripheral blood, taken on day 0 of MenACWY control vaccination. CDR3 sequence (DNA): TGTGCCACCCGGGACCCTTGGAGGGCAAAACTGTTTTTT. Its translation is CATRDPWRAKLFF.